The source of this T cell receptor beta chain is a study of blood T cell repertoires in COVID-19. In the original workflow: Amplification from reference gene primers served as the basis for estimated nucleated cell counts. Produced via immunoSEQ multiplex PCR; TCRdb's table is partial and in-frame only. V and J calls and clone size are those listed in that table; D and trimming were worked out from the DNA. The table records about 90,000 clones, roughly 88% of them present only once. This CDR3 spans 15 amino acids. V lost 2 bases and J lost 4, with 12 bases in between. The germline CDR1 and CDR2 sequences are ENHRY and SYGVKD.

V gene TRBV10-3 combines with J gene TRBJ2-1, with D possibly TRBD1 on 6 matching bases. The receptor was isolated from a man aged 55-75 years with acute or convalescent COVID-19. Material: peripheral blood. CDR3 residues: CAISEATGEYNEQFF. CDR3 DNA sequence: TGTGCCATCAGTGAGGCGACAGGTGAATACAATGAGCAGTTCTTC.